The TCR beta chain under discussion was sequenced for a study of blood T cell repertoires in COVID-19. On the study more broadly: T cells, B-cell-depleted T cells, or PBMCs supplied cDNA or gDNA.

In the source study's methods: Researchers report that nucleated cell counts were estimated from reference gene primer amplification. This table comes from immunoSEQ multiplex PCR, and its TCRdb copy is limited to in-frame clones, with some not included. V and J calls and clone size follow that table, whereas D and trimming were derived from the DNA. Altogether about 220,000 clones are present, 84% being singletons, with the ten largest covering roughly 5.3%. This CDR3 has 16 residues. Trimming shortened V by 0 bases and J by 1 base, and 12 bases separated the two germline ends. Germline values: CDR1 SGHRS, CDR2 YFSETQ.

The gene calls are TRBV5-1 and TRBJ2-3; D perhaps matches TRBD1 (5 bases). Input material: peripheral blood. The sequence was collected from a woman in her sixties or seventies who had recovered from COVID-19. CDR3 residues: CASSLGRGGGTDTQYF. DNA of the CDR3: TGCGCCAGCAGCTTGGGAAGGGGCGGCGGCACAGATACGCAGTATTTT.